This T cell receptor beta chain was captured by sequencing in a study of T-cell memory formation after mild COVID-19. The study's findings and limits: Day 15 to 85 contracting clones showed balanced CD4/CD8; day 15 to 37 expanders favored CD4+. Cross-reactive memory appears to have joined, as suggested by some responding clones showing up in pre-infection memory.

5'RACE with constant-segment primers built TCRalpha and TCRbeta cDNA libraries with UMIs. TCRdb analysed the 5' RACE reads with MiXCR anew, one entry per CDR3 protein. The sample has about 260,000 distinct CDR3 sequences, 16% seen once. The germline gives CDR1 KGHSH, CDR2 LQKENI. CDR3 length: 16 amino acids. The ends lost 3 bases at V and 2 bases at J; junction bases unmatched: 9. Concerning this clonotype: Its matching antigen is unknown.

Sequences were obtained from PBMCs or a T cell subset sorted from them (not recorded which). The clonotype was recovered from a young man who had mild COVID-19 (a few samples of this study predate the infection). Cell type and time point are not known. The rearrangement links TRBV18 to TRBJ2-7; 8 bases map to TRBD1. For the CDR3, the DNA is TGTGCCAGCTCACCTAATACCGGGACAGGTACCTACGAGCAGTACTTC. This gives the protein CASSPNTGTGTYEQYF.